A single sample gave rise to the 27 T cell receptor beta chains below, sequenced in a study of T cell responses to AZD1222 COVID-19 vaccine. Data came from immunoSEQ multiplex PCR; TCRdb stores just in-frame clones and leaves some out. The repertoire holds tens of thousands of clones, around 88% seen once, with roughly 7.2% in the top ten. The sample here was peripheral blood, taken 28 days after the second AZD1222 dose. The receptors stem from an adult who received the AZD1222 COVID-19 vaccine.

V gene TRBV12-3 or TRBV12-4 combines with J gene TRBJ2-3, with no clear D. CDR3 size: 12 residues. V lost 2 bases and J lost 4, with 4 bases in between. CDR3 in amino acids: CASSLIADTQYF. CDR3 coding DNA: TGTGCCAGCAGTTTAATAGCAGATACGCAGTATTTT.

This clone was found once. This chain links TRBV28 with TRBJ1-5; unclear D gene. V lost 1 base, J lost 7 bases, and 14 bases lay in between. CDR1 and CDR2 (germline): MDHEN, SYDVKM. CDR3 length equals 15 residues. The CDR3 region is CASSLFKGMRQPQHF. CDR3 DNA: TGTGCCAGCAGTTTATTCAAAGGAATGAGGCAGCCCCAGCATTTT. Full variable domain (missing parts from reference TRBV28 and TRBJ1-5): DVKVTQSSRYLVKRTGEKVFLECVQDMDHENMFWYRQDPGLGLRLIYFSYDVKMKEKGDIPEGYSVSREKKERFSLILESASTNQTSMYLCASSLFKGMRQPQHFGDGTRLSIL.

The chain carries TRBV6-5 and TRBJ2-2; 8 nucleotides line up with TRBD1. This CDR3 contains 15 residues. V lost 6 bases, J lost 3 bases, and 6 bases stayed unmatched. CDR1 is MNHEY and CDR2 is SVGAGI in the germline V gene. Here the CDR3 reads CASRSGGADTGELFF. DNA for the CDR3: TGTGCCAGCAGATCAGGGGGCGCGGACACCGGGGAGCTGTTTTTT.

The rearrangement links TRBV5-5 to TRBJ2-7, with 9 nucleotides matching TRBD1. The CDR3 runs 16 residues. Trimming took 3 bases from V and 2 from J; bases not matched to a gene: 9. From germline, CDR1 is SGHKS and CDR2 YYEKEE (reference sequence). The CDR3 bases are TGTGCCAGCAGCTCTGGGACAGGGCTGATTCCCTACGAGCAGTACTTC. The encoded protein is CASSSGTGLIPYEQYF.

This clone appeared a few times. The CDR3 region has the DNA TGTGCCAGCAGGGCTTCCGGAAACACCATATATTTT. Translating it yields CASRASGNTIYF. This sequence joins TRBV2 and TRBJ1-3; unclear D gene. This CDR3 has 12 amino acids. The V gene lost 6 bases and the J gene lost 4 bases, with 7 bases spanning the gap. Germline V gene data show CDR1 as SNHLY and CDR2 as FYNNEI.

The J gene is TRBJ2-3, the V gene TRBV28; possibly TRBD1 or TRBD2 for D (6 bases each). Trimming cost V 6 bases and J 2 bases, with 15 bases left between them. The CDR3 covers 15 residues. Germline V lookup: CDR1 MDHEN, CDR2 SYDVKM. The CDR3 DNA reads TGTGCCAGCAGACTAGAGGGGGGTACCACAGATACGCAGTATTTT. Its protein is CASRLEGGTTDTQYF.

This clone was seen once. The V gene is TRBV23-1, the J gene TRBJ2-4, with 9 bases identical to TRBD1. TRBV23-1 is classed as an ORF, of uncertain function. With V trimmed by 1 base and J by 1 base, 17 bases remained unmatched. This CDR3 has 21 amino acids. The CDR3 nucleotides read TGCGCCAGCAGTCAATTCCGGAAGGGACAGGGATTTTTGAGGGCCAAAAACATTCAGTACTTC. It yields the protein CASSQFRKGQGFLRAKNIQYF.

The V and J genes are TRBV6-5 and TRBJ1-2; unclear D gene. The germline gives CDR1 MNHEY, CDR2 SVGAGI. The V end lost 7 bases, the J end lost 6 bases, and 21 bases lay between the germline ends. This CDR3 spans 15 amino acids. The CDR3 loop is CASTDPASRKHGYTF. The CDR3 DNA sequence: TGTGCCAGCACCGATCCTGCGAGCAGGAAACATGGCTACACCTTC.

This clone has more than one count but fewer than ten. V is TRBV10-2 and J is TRBJ2-3; D unclear. The CDR3 has 17 amino acids. Trimming removed 2 bases at V and 1 base at J, with 16 bases between. Germline CDR1 and CDR2: WSHSY and SAAADI. CDR3 nucleotide sequence: TGCGCCAGCAGTGAGGCTCGGGCCTTTTTACGCACAGATACGCAGTATTTT. Residues: CASSEARAFLRTDTQYF.

This clone was observed a single time. The chain couples TRBV28 to TRBJ1-5, with D perhaps TRBD1 (5 bases). The germline V gene encodes CDR1 MDHEN and CDR2 SYDVKM. The CDR3 runs to 14 residues. Trimming removed 4 bases at V and 5 bases at J, with 12 bases between. DNA for the CDR3: TGTGCCAGCAGTTCCCGGGGGGGGGATCAGCCCCAGCATTTT. Its protein product is CASSSRGGDQPQHF.

The V and J genes are TRBV6-5 and TRBJ2-7, with 7 bases identical to TRBD1. The CDR3 is 16 residues long. Unmatched junction bases numbered 7, after V lost 0 bases and J lost 2 bases. Germline V lookup: CDR1 MNHEY, CDR2 SVGAGI. In DNA form, the CDR3 reads TGTGCCAGCAGTTACTCCGGACAGGTTTTGACCTACGAGCAGTACTTC. Protein: CASSYSGQVLTYEQYF.

The chain carries TRBV28 and TRBJ2-5; D may be TRBD1 or TRBD2 (5 bases each). V was clipped by 4 bases and J by 5 bases, with 8 bases between them. Germline loops: CDR1 MDHEN, CDR2 SYDVKM. This CDR3 has 12 residues. The CDR3, as DNA: TGTGCCAGCAGTTCTGGGACGGAGACCCAGTACTTC. This sequence encodes CASSSGTETQYF.

This clone showed up just once. The chain employs TRBV10-3 and TRBJ1-4; possibly TRBD1 for D (5 bases). Germline V gene lookup returns CDR1 ENHRY and CDR2 SYGVKD. V dropped 6 bases and J dropped 8 bases, with 19 bases sitting between them. This CDR3 region has 15 residues. CDR3 region: CAIRGQGGAAEKLFF. CDR3 coding DNA: TGTGCCATCAGGGGGCAGGGCGGAGCTGCGGAAAAACTGTTTTTT.

This chain links TRBV7-2 with TRBJ1-1, with TRBD1 matching 8 bases. Germline CDR1 is SGHTA and CDR2 is FQGNSA. The CDR3 loop spans 15 amino acids. The J segment lost 5 bases and the V segment lost 5 bases, leaving 10 bases of the junction unmatched. Here the CDR3 DNA reads TGTGCCAGCAGCCCCGTAACAGGGGGGAAGACTGAAGCTTTCTTT. This codes for CASSPVTGGKTEAFF.

The rearrangement links TRBV19 to TRBJ2-5; the D gene is possibly TRBD1 (6 bases). The CDR3 runs 14 residues. CDR1 is LNHDA, CDR2 SQIVND, per germline (reference sequence). V was clipped by 7 bases and J by 2 bases, with 14 bases between them. CDR3: CASNSNRVQETQYF. CDR3 DNA: TGTGCCAGTAACTCAAACAGGGTACAAGAGACCCAGTACTTC.

This chain connects TRBV12-3 or TRBV12-4 to TRBJ1-1, with D maybe TRBD1 (5 bases). The CDR3 has 12 residues. V lost 6 bases and J lost 5, with 10 bases in between. CDR3 nucleotides: TGTGCCAGCAGCTGGGGGGGAACTGAAGCTTTCTTT. Its translation: CASSWGGTEAFF.

This chain links TRBV19 with TRBJ1-2; maybe TRBD1 (6 bases). Germline lookup yields CDR1 LNHDA and CDR2 SQIVND (reference sequence). This CDR3 region has 14 residues. The ends were cut back, 5 bases at V and 3 bases at J, with 13 bases in the middle. CDR3 nucleotides: TGTGCCAGTAGTCTACCCCAGGGGTACTATGGCTACACCTTC. Translating gives CASSLPQGYYGYTF. Variable domain in full (rest from reference TRBV19 and TRBJ1-2): DGGITQSPKYLFRKEGQNVTLSCEQNLNHDAMYWYRQDPGQGLRLIYYSQIVNDFQKGDIAEGYSVSREKKESFPLTVTSAQKNPTAFYLCASSLPQGYYGYTFGSGTRLTVV.

The chain recombines TRBV27 with TRBJ2-7; D possibly corresponds to TRBD2 (6 bases). The CDR3 runs 12 residues. Germline V lookup: CDR1 MNHEY, CDR2 SMNVEV (reference sequence). V lost 4 bases, J lost 6 bases, and 10 bases lay in between. The CDR3 region is CASSSMGGEQYF. CDR3 sequence (DNA): TGTGCCAGCAGTTCCATGGGGGGCGAGCAGTACTTC.

V usage is TRBV13 and J usage is TRBJ2-1, with 12 bases aligning to TRBD2. After removal of 5 bases from V and 3 bases from J, the junction contained 5 bases not matched to a gene. The CDR3 has 16 amino acids. Germline CDR1 is PRHDT and CDR2 is FYEKMQ (reference sequence). The CDR3, as DNA: TGTGCCAGCAGCGTGACTAGCGGGAGACTCTACAATGAGCAGTTCTTC. This codes for CASSVTSGRLYNEQFF.

This clone came up once. The V gene is TRBV28, the J gene TRBJ2-3; 11 bases agree with TRBD2. The CDR3 is 18 amino acids. Germline CDR1 is MDHEN and CDR2 is SYDVKM. V lost 6 bases and J lost 6; bases outside the gene matches: 17. The CDR3 DNA reads as TGTGCCAGCAGCCAACCACGAGTGACTAGCGGGACTCGGGATACGCAGTATTTT. The encoded protein is CASSQPRVTSGTRDTQYF. Supplemented by reference TRBV28 and TRBJ2-3, the full variable domain reads DVKVTQSSRYLVKRTGEKVFLECVQDMDHENMFWYRQDPGLGLRLIYFSYDVKMKEKGDIPEGYSVSREKKERFSLILESASTNQTSMYLCASSQPRVTSGTRDTQYFGPGTRLTVL.

The table lists this clone with a few counts. This CDR3 is CSVEGGEFDYGYTF. In nucleotides, the CDR3 is TGCAGCGTTGAAGGTGGGGAGTTCGACTATGGCTACACCTTC. The genes are TRBV29-1 and TRBJ1-2; D ambiguous. Germline V gene sequence: CDR1 SQVTM, CDR2 ANQGSEA. V lost 1 base, J lost 3 bases, and 12 bases lay in between. This CDR3 region has 14 residues.

The chain couples TRBV27 to TRBJ1-5; 8 nucleotides align to TRBD1. CDR1 is MNHEY and CDR2 is SMNVEV in the germline V gene (reference sequence). This CDR3 comprises 14 residues. J lost 8 bases, V lost 5 bases, and 8 bases had no gene match. CDR3 in DNA: TGTGCCAGCAGTAAAAACGGACAGGGCGAGCCCCAGCATTTT. Translation: CASSKNGQGEPQHF.

The chain uses TRBV19 and TRBJ1-5, with D perhaps matching TRBD1 (5 bases). CDR1 and CDR2 (germline): LNHDA, SQIVND (reference sequence). V lost 6 bases to trimming and J lost 1 base, with 19 bases between them. The CDR3 runs to 17 residues. In DNA, the CDR3 is TGTGCCAGTAGCAGCGGTGGGGGGATTCCGAGCAATCAGCCCCAGCATTTT. Its translation: CASSSGGGIPSNQPQHF.

V usage is TRBV7-8 and J usage is TRBJ1-5; D perhaps matches TRBD1 (5 bases). The CDR3 contains 15 residues. The germline V and J ends were trimmed by 5 bases and 0 bases, with 11 bases remaining between them. Germline V gene sequence: CDR1 SGHVS, CDR2 FQNEAQ. In nucleotides, the CDR3 is TGTGCCAGCAGCCCCAGTAGGGGTAGCAATCAGCCCCAGCATTTT. Its protein product is CASSPSRGSNQPQHF.

This chain's CDR3 is CASSYLGPGEQYF. In DNA, the CDR3 is TGTGCCAGCAGTTACTTGGGACCGGGCGAGCAGTACTTC. This chain connects TRBV6-5 to TRBJ2-7; D possibly matches TRBD1 or TRBD2 (5 bases each). The CDR3 contains 13 residues. Deletions cut 1 base from V and 6 bases from J, with 10 bases between. Germline assignment: CDR1 MNHEY and CDR2 SVGAGI.

This chain connects TRBV5-5 to TRBJ2-3; D may be TRBD1 (6 bases). This CDR3 has 14 residues. Between the trimmed V and J ends, which lost 4 bases and 6 bases, there was a span of 15 bases. Germline CDR1 reads SGHKS; CDR2 reads YYEKEE (reference sequence). In nucleotides, the CDR3 is TGTGCCAGCAGCCCTGGACAGTGGAAGGATACGCAGTATTTT. Its translation: CASSPGQWKDTQYF.

The chain links TRBV6-5 to TRBJ2-7; D may correspond to TRBD1 or TRBD2 (6 bases each). Germline-derived CDR1 and CDR2 are MNHEY and SVGAGI. V dropped 6 bases and J dropped 0 bases, with 15 bases sitting between them. The CDR3 spans 15 residues. CDR3 loop: CASSNSRGASYEQYF. The CDR3 bases are TGTGCCAGCAGCAATTCGAGGGGGGCCTCCTACGAGCAGTACTTC.